These T cell receptor beta chains were read from a single sample in a study of Ad26.COV2.S vaccination and SARS-CoV-2 variants. Sequencing was performed with immunoSEQ multiplex PCR; in TCRdb, only in-frame clones are kept and a portion is missing. The sample lists 400,000 to 450,000 clones, about 90% seen once, with approximately 1.7% in the top ten. The sample consisted of peripheral blood, taken in a trial of Ad26.COV2.S vaccine versus placebo. The source is a person between 18 and 65 years old who received the Ad26.COV2.S COVID-19 vaccine or a placebo. Both conserved end residues are part of each CDR3.

CASSLSSGGALVEQFF | TRBV7-7
CASSEAIALSTDTQYF | TRBV6-1
CASSRGSLQGGSGELFF | TRBV5-1
CASSQDRTGNNSPLHF | TRBV4-3
CASSPKWGLNEKLFF | TRBV4-3
CASSFQGTGNSPLHF | TRBV11-2
CASSLGATYNEQFF | TRBV5-1
CASSLDRAYEQYF | TRBV28
CASTQGRSGNTIYF | TRBV19
CASSQDPSGLLGYTF | TRBV4-1
CASSPRSTYEQYF | TRBV12-3/TRBV12-4
CASSSSSYEQYF | TRBV18
CAWSGPTYEQYF | TRBV30
CASSDRVRLLYQSSYEQYF | TRBV2
CASSRGDSYEQYF | TRBV7-9
CASSEYGGYSNQPQHF | TRBV6-1
CASSLTPSYEQYF | TRBV12-3/TRBV12-4
CASSLNGAGVVGELFF | TRBV7-2
CASTVQGGSGNTIYF | TRBV5-1
CASVPDGQGPSDPPLHF | TRBV19
CAISDRVASGGGNEQFF | TRBV10-3
CASSKERGQGEETQYF | TRBV21-1